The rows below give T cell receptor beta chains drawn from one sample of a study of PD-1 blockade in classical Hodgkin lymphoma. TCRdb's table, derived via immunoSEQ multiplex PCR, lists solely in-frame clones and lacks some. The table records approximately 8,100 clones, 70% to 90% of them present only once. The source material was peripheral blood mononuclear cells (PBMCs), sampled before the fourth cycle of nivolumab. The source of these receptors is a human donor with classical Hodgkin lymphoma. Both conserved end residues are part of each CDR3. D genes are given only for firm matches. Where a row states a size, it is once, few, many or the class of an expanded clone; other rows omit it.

TGCGCCAGCAGCTTGGACGGGAACTCCTACAATGAGCAGTTCTTC	CASSLDGNSYNEQFF	NA	TRBJ2-1	NA	TRBV5-1
TGTGCCAGCAGCTTAGGTACTTCCAGCAATGAGCAGTTCTTC	CASSLGTSSNEQFF	NA	TRBJ2-1	once	TRBV7-9
TGCGCCAGCAGCCAAGTCCAGGGATCGGGCCAAGAGACCCAGTACTTC	CASSQVQGSGQETQYF	NA	TRBJ2-5	NA	TRBV4-3
TGTGCCAGCAGCTGGCGGCGTGGCACCGGGGAGCTGTTTTTT	CASSWRRGTGELFF	NA	TRBJ2-2	NA	TRBV7-2
TGTGCCAGCAGTTATAAGGGACAGAATTACAATGAGCAGTTCTTC	CASSYKGQNYNEQFF	TRBD1	TRBJ2-1	NA	TRBV7-2
TGTGCCAGCAGTTTAAGGGACGCTCCTTACGAGCAGTACTTC	CASSLRDAPYEQYF	NA	TRBJ2-7	NA	TRBV28
TGCGCCAGCAGGGCCGGGCGGAACTACGAGCAGTACTTC	CASRAGRNYEQYF	NA	TRBJ2-7	NA	TRBV10-2
TGTGCCAGCAGCTCTTCACTCACGACTGGACTAGCGGGAAATTCCTACGAGCAGTACTTC	CASSSSLTTGLAGNSYEQYF	TRBD2	TRBJ2-7	once	TRBV5-5
TGTGCCAGCAGCTTAGCGCGGGTAGCGGGAGGTCGGAATGAGCAGTTCTTC	CASSLARVAGGRNEQFF	TRBD2	TRBJ2-1	NA	TRBV7-8
TGTGCCACCGAAGGGGTGGGCTCCTACGAGCAGTACTTC	CATEGVGSYEQYF	NA	TRBJ2-7	NA	TRBV2
TGTGCCAGCAGCTTGAGGGCAGGACAGCCCCAGCATTTT	CASSLRAGQPQHF	NA	TRBJ1-5	NA	TRBV7-9
TGTGCCAGCAGGACCGACAGCCAAGGTAGAGCTTTCTTT	CASRTDSQGRAFF	NA	TRBJ1-1	NA	TRBV2
TGTGCCTGGGGGACAACTGGAAACACCATATATTTT	CAWGTTGNTIYF	NA	TRBJ1-3	NA	TRBV30
TGTGCCAGCAGTTCGGGATATACGCAGCATTTT	CASSSGYTQHF	NA	TRBJ1-5	NA	TRBV6-5
TGTGCCAGTAGTTTAGGGACGGTGTACACCGGGGAGCTGTTTTTT	CASSLGTVYTGELFF	NA	TRBJ2-2	NA	TRBV19
TGTGCCAGTAGGACTACCCCTGGCACCTACGAGCAGTACTTC	CASRTTPGTYEQYF	NA	TRBJ2-7	NA	TRBV2
TGTGCCAGCAGTTTGACAGTTAACAATCAGCCCCAGCATTTT	CASSLTVNNQPQHF	NA	TRBJ1-5	NA	TRBV27
TGTGCCAGCAGTCTCGGGGCCCCCCGTGAGACCCAGTACTTC	CASSLGAPRETQYF	NA	TRBJ2-5	NA	TRBV6-9
TGTGCCAGCAGTGACTCCTTCAGACGGGAATACAATGAGCAGTTCTTC	CASSDSFRREYNEQFF	NA	TRBJ2-1	NA	TRBV6-4
TGTGCCAGCAGCTTGCTCCAGGGAATGGAGACCCAGTACTTC	CASSLLQGMETQYF	NA	TRBJ2-5	NA	TRBV5-6
TGTGCCAGCAGCCCCGGGACAGGGGGCAGGAATGAGCAGTTCTTC	CASSPGTGGRNEQFF	TRBD1	TRBJ2-1	once	TRBV5-4
TGTGCCAGCAGTTACGTTTCTCCTGGGGACCGGGAGCTGTTTTTT	CASSYVSPGDRELFF	NA	TRBJ2-2	few	TRBV6-5
TGCGCCAGCAGCCAAGATTTCAGGGCAGCCTACGAGCAGTACTTC	CASSQDFRAAYEQYF	NA	TRBJ2-7	NA	TRBV4-3
TGTGCCAGTAGTATGATTGGCGGGGTGAGCACAGATACGCAGTATTTT	CASSMIGGVSTDTQYF	NA	TRBJ2-3	NA	TRBV19
TGTGCCACCGGGGGGACGGACTTCAATGAGCAGTTCTTC	CATGGTDFNEQFF	TRBD2	TRBJ2-1	NA	TRBV27
TGTGCCAGCAGCTTATCGCCGGGCGCGAGGTCCTACGAGCAGTACTTC	CASSLSPGARSYEQYF	NA	TRBJ2-7	NA	TRBV11-2
TGTGCCAGCAGTGCACCATATCAGGGGGCTCCAGGCCACGAGCAGTACTTC	CASSAPYQGAPGHEQYF	TRBD1	TRBJ2-7	NA	TRBV25-1
TGTGCCAGCAGTCATGGATCCCGGGACGAGCAGTACTTC	CASSHGSRDEQYF	NA	TRBJ2-7	NA	TRBV6-5
TGTGCCAGCAGTCCCGGGACTAGCGGGAGTTTCGGTGAGCAGTTCTTC	CASSPGTSGSFGEQFF	TRBD2	TRBJ2-1	once	TRBV27
TGTGCCAGCAGCCAAGATGTAGGGGTCCTTGAAGCTTTCTTT	CASSQDVGVLEAFF	NA	TRBJ1-1	NA	TRBV14
TGTGCCAGCAGCTCCCTTAGGAGGGAGCGGGAGAAGGTTGGCGGGGAGCTGTTTTTT	CASSSLRREREKVGGELFF	TRBD2	TRBJ2-2	NA	TRBV7-9
TGTGCCAGCAGCTTATCTGCGGAGAGGTACAATGAGCAGTTCTTC	CASSLSAERYNEQFF	NA	TRBJ2-1	once	TRBV11-1
TGTGCCAGCAGTGAAATACTAAGGAACACTGAAGCTTTCTTT	CASSEILRNTEAFF	NA	TRBJ1-1	NA	TRBV2
TGCGCCAGCAGCTTTATAGGGGTACGGAATGGCTACACCTTC	CASSFIGVRNGYTF	NA	TRBJ1-2	NA	TRBV5-1
TGCGCCAGCAGGCTACTTGGGACAGGGAAGGACGAGCAGTACTTC	CASRLLGTGKDEQYF	TRBD1	TRBJ2-7	once	TRBV10-1